The source of this TCR beta chain is a study of blood T cell repertoires in COVID-19. Study information: PBMCs, B-cell-depleted T cells, or T cells were the source of the cDNA or gDNA that made up the material.

Authors' data handling: Amplification with reference gene primers provided the estimates of nucleated cell counts. Profiling relied on immunoSEQ multiplex PCR, and the TCRdb table lists in-frame clones only, not all of them. V and J calls and clone size are given by that table; D and trimming were obtained from the DNA. The table has about 200,000 clones, about 88% seen once. Sequencing was done on a sample of PBMCs or T cells enriched from blood (not recorded which). This TCR was recovered from a woman in her thirties who had been exposed to COVID-19.

CDR3 protein: CASNRGMNTEAFF. CDR3 DNA sequence: TGTGCTAGTAACAGGGGAATGAACACTGAAGCTTTCTTT. V is TRBV12-5 and J is TRBJ1-1; 7 bases align to TRBD1. J was trimmed by 0 bases and V by 8 bases; bases with no gene match: 3. This CDR3 spans 13 amino acids. Germline-derived CDR1 and CDR2 are LGHNT and FRNRAP.